A single sample is the source of the 3 T cell receptor beta chains below, sequenced in a study of T cell responses to AZD1222 COVID-19 vaccine. Some clones are missing from TCRdb's copy, which holds only in-frame ones; the method was immunoSEQ multiplex PCR. The repertoire includes approximately 75,000 clones, over 75% of them detected once, and about 17% sits in the top ten. Sequencing used peripheral blood, obtained 28 days after the second AZD1222 dose. The receptor set was obtained from an adult who received the AZD1222 COVID-19 vaccine.

The V gene is TRBV6-5, the J gene TRBJ2-5, with 7 bases fitting TRBD2. This CDR3 comprises 15 residues. Trimming took 2 bases from V and 4 from J; bases not matched to a gene: 7. Germline CDR1 reads MNHEY; CDR2 reads SVGAGI. CDR3 in amino acids: CASSYSGREGETQYF. The CDR3 DNA reads TGTGCCAGCAGTTACAGTGGCAGGGAGGGAGAGACCCAGTACTTC.

On this clone itself: Being one base from a much bigger clone, this may be a read error. Other nucleotide sequences in the sample specify the same CDR3. The chain carries TRBV5-1 and TRBJ1-1; D is ambiguous. V lost 2 bases and J lost 1, with 6 bases in between. Germline CDR1 is SGHRS and CDR2 is YFSETQ. The CDR3 contains 13 residues. CDR3 DNA: TGCGCCAGCAGCTTTACGGCGAACACTGAAGCTTTCTTT. Protein product: CASSFTANTEAFF.

The chain employs TRBV6-5 and TRBJ1-1; TRBD1 might be the D (5 bases). V lost 6 bases and J lost 3, with 17 bases in between. The CDR3 sequence is 15 residues long. Looked up from germline, CDR1 is MNHEY and CDR2 is SVGAGI. CDR3 sequence reads: CASRRQPGSDTEAFF. CDR3 sequence (DNA): TGTGCCAGCAGAAGACAGCCAGGAAGTGACACTGAAGCTTTCTTT.